This T cell receptor beta chain is drawn from a study of CD8+ T cells in alopecia areata. Study-level information: The drug, oral tofacitinib, was given to treated patients at 5 to 10 mg twice daily.

Trimming left V 10 bases short and J 1 base short, with 10 bases between. Germline loops: CDR1 SNHLY, CDR2 FYNNEI. This CDR3 contains 12 residues. Study-level points and caveats: On tofacitinib, scalp and blood still held many of the expanded lesional clones. Scalp repertoires also include resident alphabeta T cells from normal skin.

The authors extracted RNA and reverse transcribed it into cDNA as the sequencing template. This table comes from immunoSEQ multiplex PCR, and its TCRdb copy is limited to in-frame clones, with some not included. The data show approximately 200,000 clones, 55% to 70% seen once. Concerning this clone: Its antigen is not known.

The treatment: oral pan-JAK inhibitor, 5-10 mg twice daily. Samples from alopecia areata patients were lesional scalp punch biopsies and peripheral blood. The rearrangement uses TRBV2 and TRBJ1-1; D call uncertain. The material was CD4+ T cells sorted from blood, obtained at week 4, from a patient treated with tofacitinib. This receptor was obtained from a human donor with alopecia areata. The CDR3 coding sequence is TGTGCCACCACTCCATGGAACACTGAAGCTTTCTTT. This codes for CATTPWNTEAFF.